This T cell receptor (beta chain) appears in the sequencing data of a study of blood T cell repertoires in COVID-19 (dated by TCRdb to about 2020). Notes on the research overall: Samples covering the acute and convalescent phases of COVID-19 were provided by collaborators in the United States, Italy and Spain. The material from the prospective study consisted of cDNA or gDNA derived from T cells, B-cell-depleted T cells, or PBMCs. Subjects who had been exposed to COVID-19, were actively infected with it, or had recovered from it provided the deeply sampled blood TCRbeta repertoires that made up the dataset. The repertoires were released in a freely available public database meant as a resource for research on the immune response to SARS-CoV-2. The samples were drawn from the first 160 participants of the ongoing ImmuneRACE study and from 1,254 subjects provided by 6 global collaborators. The sample metadata nearly always contained a de-identified subject ID, COVID-19 status, age in years and sex. Where HLA class I and class II types were available, the types were taken from metadata supplied by the sample provider, not from assay-based typing. What the work shows at the level of the full study, not this receptor alone: Clinical and demographic metadata were provided uncurated, with the amount varying by source and participant.

Notes on this clone: Its antigen remains unidentified. No much larger clonotype is one base removed from it; base qualities were not supplied.

The germline V gene (reference sequence) sets CDR1 to WNHNN and CDR2 to SYGVQD. Trimming removed 2 bases from V and 7 bases from J; the gene matches leave 3 bases unexplained. The CDR3, cysteine through phenylalanine, is 14 amino acids long. The only DNA kept is the CDR3, 42 bases in frame from the first base. TCRbeta CDR3 regions were amplified from genomic DNA by means of the immunoSEQ Assay, a bias-controlled multiplex PCR. In the authors' own workflow: Nucleated cell counts per sample were estimated from amplification of reference gene primers within the assay. To quantify the absolute abundance of each unique TCRbeta CDR3 rearrangement, sequence reads were collapsed and filtered. For each sample, productive Simpson clonality was calculated as the square root of Simpson's diversity index over productive rearrangements. TCRdb took over this immuneACCESS table, retaining in-frame rearrangements with V and J assigned. Such tables are incomplete; in checked studies, under half of the missing clones stem from an unresolved V gene, and the remainder is unexplained. Clone size and the V and J calls come from that table; the DNA yielded D and trimming. The sample contains over 400,000 clones, about nine tenths of them found a single time. The top ten constitute almost 1.5% of the sample.

Whole blood was collected in K2EDTA tubes by collaborating institutions according to the institutions' own protocols. For TCRbeta analysis, collaborators shipped samples in one of three forms: frozen whole blood, isolated PBMCs, or DNA extracted from either of those sample types. This receptor was taken from a woman aged 25-40 years with active or convalescent COVID-19. The chain joins TRBV10-1 to TRBJ2-1; 9 middle bases align to TRBD2. Sequencing was performed on peripheral blood. The nucleotides are TGCGCCAGCAGTGAGGCGGGAGGGCCTAATGAGCAGTTCTTC. Its translation is CASSEAGGPNEQFF.